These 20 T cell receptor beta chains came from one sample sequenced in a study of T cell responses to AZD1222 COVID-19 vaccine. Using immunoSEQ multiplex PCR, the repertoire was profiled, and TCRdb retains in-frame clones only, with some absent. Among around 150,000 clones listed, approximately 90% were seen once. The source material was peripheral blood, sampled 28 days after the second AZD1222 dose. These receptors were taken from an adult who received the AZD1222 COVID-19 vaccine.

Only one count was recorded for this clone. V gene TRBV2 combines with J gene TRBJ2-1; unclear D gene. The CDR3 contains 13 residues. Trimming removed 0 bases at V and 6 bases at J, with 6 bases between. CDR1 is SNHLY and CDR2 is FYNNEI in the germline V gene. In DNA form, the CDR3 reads TGTGCCAGCAGTGAAGCGAATAGCAATGAGCAGTTCTTC. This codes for CASSEANSNEQFF.

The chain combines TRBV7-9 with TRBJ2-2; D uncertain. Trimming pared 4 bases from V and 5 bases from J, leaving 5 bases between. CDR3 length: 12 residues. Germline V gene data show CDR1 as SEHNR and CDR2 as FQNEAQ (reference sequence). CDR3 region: CASSSQTGELFF. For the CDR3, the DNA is TGTGCCAGCAGCTCACAGACCGGGGAGCTGTTTTTT.

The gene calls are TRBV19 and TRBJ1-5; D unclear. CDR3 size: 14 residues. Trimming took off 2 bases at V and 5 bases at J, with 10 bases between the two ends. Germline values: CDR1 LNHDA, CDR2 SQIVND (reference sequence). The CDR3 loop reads CASSIPGSDQPQHF. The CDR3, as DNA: TGTGCCAGTAGTATACCTGGGTCCGATCAGCCCCAGCATTTT.

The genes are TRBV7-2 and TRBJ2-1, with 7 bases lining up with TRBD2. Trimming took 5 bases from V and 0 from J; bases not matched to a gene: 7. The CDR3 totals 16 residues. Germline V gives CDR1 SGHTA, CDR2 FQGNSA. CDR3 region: CASSPSGGSSYNEQFF. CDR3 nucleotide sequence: TGTGCCAGCAGCCCTAGCGGTGGAAGCTCCTACAATGAGCAGTTCTTC.

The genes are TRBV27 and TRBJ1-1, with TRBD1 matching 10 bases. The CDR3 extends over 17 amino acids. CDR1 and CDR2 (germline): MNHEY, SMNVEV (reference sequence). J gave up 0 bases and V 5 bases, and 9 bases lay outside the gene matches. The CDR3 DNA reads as TGTGCCAGCAGTCCCTTAGGACAGGGGGGGATGAACACTGAAGCTTTCTTT. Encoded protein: CASSPLGQGGMNTEAFF.

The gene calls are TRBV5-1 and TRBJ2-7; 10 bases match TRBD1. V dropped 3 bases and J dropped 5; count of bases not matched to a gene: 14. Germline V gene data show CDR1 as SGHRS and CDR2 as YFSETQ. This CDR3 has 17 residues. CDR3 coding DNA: TGCGCCAGCAGCTGGGGGAGGGTCCGGGACAGGGGTCACGAGCAGTACTTC. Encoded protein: CASSWGRVRDRGHEQYF.

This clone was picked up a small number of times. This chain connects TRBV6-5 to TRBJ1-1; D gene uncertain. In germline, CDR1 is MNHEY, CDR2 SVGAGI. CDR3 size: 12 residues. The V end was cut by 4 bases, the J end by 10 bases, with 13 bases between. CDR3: CASSFSGPGAFF. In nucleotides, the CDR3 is TGTGCCAGCAGTTTTTCCGGGCCTGGAGCTTTCTTT.

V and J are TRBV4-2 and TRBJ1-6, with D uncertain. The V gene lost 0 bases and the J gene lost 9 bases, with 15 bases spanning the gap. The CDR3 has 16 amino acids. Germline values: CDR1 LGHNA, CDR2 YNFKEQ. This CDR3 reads CASSQEKATIGSPLHF. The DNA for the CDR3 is TGTGCCAGCAGCCAAGAGAAGGCGACTATCGGTTCACCCCTCCACTTT.

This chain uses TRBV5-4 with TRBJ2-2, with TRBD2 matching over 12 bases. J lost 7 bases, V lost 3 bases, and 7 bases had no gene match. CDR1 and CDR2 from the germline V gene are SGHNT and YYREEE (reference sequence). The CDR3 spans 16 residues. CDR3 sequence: CASSSPTSGRVGELFF. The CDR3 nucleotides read TGTGCCAGCAGCTCCCCGACTAGCGGGAGAGTCGGGGAGCTGTTTTTT.

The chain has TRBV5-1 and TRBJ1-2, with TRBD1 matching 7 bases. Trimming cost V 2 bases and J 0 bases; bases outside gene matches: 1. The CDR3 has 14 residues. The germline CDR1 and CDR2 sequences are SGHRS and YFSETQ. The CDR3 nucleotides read TGCGCCAGCAGCTTACAGGGGACTAACTATGGCTACACCTTC. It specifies CASSLQGTNYGYTF.

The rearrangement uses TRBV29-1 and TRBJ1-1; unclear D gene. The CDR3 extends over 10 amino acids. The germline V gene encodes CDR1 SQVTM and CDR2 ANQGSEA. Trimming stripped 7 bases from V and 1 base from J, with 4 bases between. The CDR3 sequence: CSAKNTEAFF. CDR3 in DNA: TGCAGCGCCAAGAACACTGAAGCTTTCTTT.

Here the CDR3 reads CASSPTEAFF. The CDR3 DNA sequence: TGTGCCAGCAGCCCCACTGAAGCTTTCTTT. The gene calls are TRBV12-3 or TRBV12-4 and TRBJ1-1; unclear D gene. The V end lost 6 bases, the J end lost 4 bases, and 3 bases lay between the germline ends. The CDR3 is 10 amino acids.

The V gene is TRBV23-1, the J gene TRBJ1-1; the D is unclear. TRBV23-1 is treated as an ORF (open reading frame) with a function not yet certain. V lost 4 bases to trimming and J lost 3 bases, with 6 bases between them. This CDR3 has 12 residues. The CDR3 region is CASSLEDTEAFF. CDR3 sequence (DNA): TGCGCCAGCAGTCTAGAGGACACTGAAGCTTTCTTT.

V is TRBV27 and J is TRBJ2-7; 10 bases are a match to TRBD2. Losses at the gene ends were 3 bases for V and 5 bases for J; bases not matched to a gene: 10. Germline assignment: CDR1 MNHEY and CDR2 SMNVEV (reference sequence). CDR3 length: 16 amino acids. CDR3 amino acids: CASSFSPLAGFHEQYF. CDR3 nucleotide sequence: TGTGCCAGCAGTTTTTCCCCACTAGCGGGATTCCACGAGCAGTACTTC.

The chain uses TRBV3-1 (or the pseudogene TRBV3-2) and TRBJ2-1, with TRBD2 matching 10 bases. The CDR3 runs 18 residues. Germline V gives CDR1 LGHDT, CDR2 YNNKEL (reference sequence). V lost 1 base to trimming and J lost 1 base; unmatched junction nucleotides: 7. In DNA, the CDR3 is TGTGCCAGCAGCCAAGGGCCTGATAGCGGGAGGTCCTACAATGAGCAGTTCTTC. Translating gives CASSQGPDSGRSYNEQFF.

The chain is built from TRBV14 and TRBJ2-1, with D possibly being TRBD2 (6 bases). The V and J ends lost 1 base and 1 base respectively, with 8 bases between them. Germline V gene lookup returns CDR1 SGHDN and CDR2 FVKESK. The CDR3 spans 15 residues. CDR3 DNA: TGTGCCAGCAGCCAAGGGGGGGAGTCCTACAATGAGCAGTTCTTC. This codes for CASSQGGESYNEQFF.

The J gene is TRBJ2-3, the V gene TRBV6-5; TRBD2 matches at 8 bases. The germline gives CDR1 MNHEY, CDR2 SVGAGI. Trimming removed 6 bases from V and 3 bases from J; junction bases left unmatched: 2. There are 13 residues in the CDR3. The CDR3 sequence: CASRTSDTDTQYF. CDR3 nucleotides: TGTGCCAGCAGGACTAGCGATACAGATACGCAGTATTTT.

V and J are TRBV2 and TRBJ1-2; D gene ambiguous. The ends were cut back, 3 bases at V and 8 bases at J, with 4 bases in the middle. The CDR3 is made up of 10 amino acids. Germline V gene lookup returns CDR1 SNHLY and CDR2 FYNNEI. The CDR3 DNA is TGTGCCAGCAGTGAGTCCGGCTACACCTTC. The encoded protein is CASSESGYTF.

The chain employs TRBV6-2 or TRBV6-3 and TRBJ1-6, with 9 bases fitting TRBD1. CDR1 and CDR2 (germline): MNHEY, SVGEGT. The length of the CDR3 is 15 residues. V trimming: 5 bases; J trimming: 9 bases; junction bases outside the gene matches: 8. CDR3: CASSPGTGRGSPLHF. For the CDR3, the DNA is TGTGCCAGCAGTCCGGGGACAGGGCGGGGTTCACCCCTCCACTTT.

In DNA, the CDR3 is TGTGCCACCAGATTCGGGACTAGCGGTTCCTACGAGCAGTACTTC. The encoded protein is CATRFGTSGSYEQYF. This sequence joins TRBV15 and TRBJ2-7, with TRBD2 matching over 11 bases. V trimming: 6 bases; J trimming: 1 base; junction bases outside the gene matches: 5. Germline CDR1 is LNHNV and CDR2 is YYDKDF (reference sequence). This CDR3 spans 15 amino acids.